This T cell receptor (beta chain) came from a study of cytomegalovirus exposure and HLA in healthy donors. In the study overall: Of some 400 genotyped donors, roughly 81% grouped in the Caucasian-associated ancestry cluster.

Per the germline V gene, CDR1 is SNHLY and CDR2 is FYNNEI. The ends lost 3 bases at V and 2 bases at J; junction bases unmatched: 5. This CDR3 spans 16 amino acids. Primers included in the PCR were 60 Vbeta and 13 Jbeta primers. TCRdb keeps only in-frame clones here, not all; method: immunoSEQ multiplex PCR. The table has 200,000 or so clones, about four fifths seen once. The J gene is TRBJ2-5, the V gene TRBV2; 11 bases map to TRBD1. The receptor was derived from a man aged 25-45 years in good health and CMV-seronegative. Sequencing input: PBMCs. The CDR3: CASSDVGTGGQETQYF. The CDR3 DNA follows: TGTGCCAGCAGTGATGTAGGGACAGGGGGGCAAGAGACCCAGTACTTC.